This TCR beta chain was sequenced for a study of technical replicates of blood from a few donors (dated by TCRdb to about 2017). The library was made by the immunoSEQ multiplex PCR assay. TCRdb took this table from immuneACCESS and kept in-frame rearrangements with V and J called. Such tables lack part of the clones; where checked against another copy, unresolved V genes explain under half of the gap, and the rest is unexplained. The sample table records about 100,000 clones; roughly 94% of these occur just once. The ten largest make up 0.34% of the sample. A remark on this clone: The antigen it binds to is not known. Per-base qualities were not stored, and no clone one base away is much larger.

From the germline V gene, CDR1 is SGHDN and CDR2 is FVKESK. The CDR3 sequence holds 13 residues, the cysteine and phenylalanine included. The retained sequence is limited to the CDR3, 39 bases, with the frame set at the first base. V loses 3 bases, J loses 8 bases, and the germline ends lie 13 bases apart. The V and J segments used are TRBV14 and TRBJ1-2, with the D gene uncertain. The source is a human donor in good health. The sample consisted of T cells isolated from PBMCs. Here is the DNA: TGTGCCAGCAGCCAGACGGGCCGGGGAGGCTACACCTTC. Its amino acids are CASSQTGRGGYTF.